The present TCR beta chain was sequenced within a study of T cells in Graves' hyperthyroidism and ophthalmopathy. TCR beta CDR3 regions were amplified from RNA transcripts. With the HTBI primer set, the TCR CDR3 went through a first round of RT-PCR. Via MiXCR, TCRdb re-called the multiplex PCR reads, giving one row per CDR3 protein. The data contain some 350,000 distinct CDR3 sequences, about 19% of them singletons. This clonotype was seen ten or more times. Material for sequencing was blood. The TCR sequence derives from a woman younger than 30 with Graves' hyperthyroidism.

This CDR3 reads CASSLKKHQETQYF. The CDR3 nucleotides are TGTGCCAGCAGTTTAAAAAAACACCAAGAGACCCAGTACTTC. The V gene is TRBV28, the J gene TRBJ2-5; D gene unclear. Germline V gene data show CDR1 as MDHEN and CDR2 as SYDVKM. This CDR3 region has 14 residues. Trimming took off 2 bases at V and 0 bases at J, with 7 bases between the two ends.